This T cell receptor (beta chain) was documented in a study of cytomegalovirus exposure and HLA in healthy donors. Both 60 Vbeta primers and 13 Jbeta primers went into the PCR. Assay: immunoSEQ multiplex PCR; the TCRdb copy retains only in-frame clones and omits some. The sample has 120,000 or so clones, over 65% seen once. This clone showed up just a few times. What it binds is unknown. Sequence at one end of the junction differs from germline and may be a read error. The study, taken as a whole, reports: The authors excluded some V segments, including TRBV6-2 and TRBV6-3, as indistinguishable. In vitro checks showed that three CMV-associated chains really do target CMV antigens. Within the data, a cluster of highly shared sequence variants was likely a sequencing artifact. Segments of the TCR beta V type were, in most cases, productive about 90% or about 30% of the time in an earlier analysis.

This CDR3 is 16 amino acids long. Germline CDR1 reads MNHNS; CDR2 reads SASEGT. This sequence originates from a man aged 18-30 years in good health and CMV-seronegative. Sequenced material: PBMCs. The V gene is TRBV6-1, the J gene TRBJ1-1; perhaps TRBD1 as D (5 bases). CDR3 bases: TGTGCCAGCAGTGCAGGGAGGGCCTCCCCGAACGCTGAAGCTTTCTTT. This codes for CASSAGRASPNAEAFF.